This T cell receptor beta chain was recorded in a study of blood T cell repertoires in COVID-19. Overall study: Italy, Spain and the United States were the sources of the convalescent and acute COVID-19 samples. Sources were T cells, B-cell-depleted T cells, or PBMCs; the material itself was cDNA or gDNA.

CDR3 length: 15 amino acids. Germline values: CDR1 SGHRS, CDR2 YFSETQ. Trimming shortened V by 3 bases and J by 1 base, and 11 bases separated the two germline ends. Authors' analysis steps: Amplification from reference gene primers served as the basis for estimated nucleated cell counts. Assay: immunoSEQ multiplex PCR; the TCRdb copy retains only in-frame clones and omits some. V and J calls and clone size follow that table, whereas D and trimming were derived from the DNA. The sample has 270,000 or so clones; roughly 88% are singletons. This chain connects TRBV5-1 to TRBJ1-3; D is ambiguous. The sequence was collected from a woman in her twenties or thirties with active or convalescent COVID-19. The sequenced sample was peripheral blood. CDR3 residues: CASSSTGGSGNTIYF. The CDR3 DNA follows: TGCGCCAGCAGCTCGACTGGTGGGTCTGGAAACACCATATATTTT.